The 31 T cell receptor beta chains given below trace back to one sample, sequenced in a study of T cell repertoires in cytomegalovirus infection. TCRdb reprocessed the reads via MiXCR and lists one record per CDR3 protein. The sample yields 250,000 to 300,000 distinct CDR3 sequences, over 8% seen once. The sequenced sample was PBMCs. Every receptor here comes from a human donor in good health (CMV status not recorded). Some clones in this sample may be carry-over from other donors' samples.

This clonotype has a handful of counts. The chain uses TRBV20-1 and TRBJ2-2; D possibly uses TRBD1 or TRBD2 (5 bases each). The CDR3 has 16 residues. Germline assignment: CDR1 DFQATT and CDR2 SNEGSKA (reference sequence). V lost 3 bases and J 1 base, leaving 15 bases between the germline ends. This CDR3 is CSARSRGRVNTGELFF. CDR3 nucleotide sequence: TGCAGTGCTAGGTCCCGGGGCCGAGTGAACACCGGGGAGCTGTTTTTT.

Notes on this clonotype: With a much larger clone just one base away, this may be a read error. This chain uses TRBV7-6 with TRBJ1-3; D might be TRBD1 (6 bases). The germline V gene has CDR1 SGHVS and CDR2 FNYEAQ. This CDR3 contains 19 residues. In nucleotides, the CDR3 is TGTGCCAGCAGCTTAGATCTGTTGGGACACGGAAGCTCTGGAAACACCATAAATTTT. Protein sequence: CASSLDLLGHGSSGNTINF.

In this sample, this clonotype turned up a few times. This chain uses TRBV4-3 with TRBJ1-5, with 8 bases identical to TRBD1. Germline V gene data show CDR1 as LGHNA and CDR2 as YSLEER. V dropped 4 bases and J dropped 6; count of bases not matched to a gene: 8. The CDR3 runs 15 residues. The DNA for the CDR3 is TGCGCCAGCAGCCTCAAAATAACAGGGGGTCAGCCCCAGCATTTT. It specifies CASSLKITGGQPQHF.

This clonotype was counted only a few times. The V call is TRBV5-1, the J call TRBJ2-7, with TRBD1 matching 9 bases. Germline-derived CDR1 and CDR2 are SGHRS and YFSETQ. The CDR3 consists of 14 residues. V trimming: 5 bases; J trimming: 1 base; junction bases outside the gene matches: 4. The CDR3 DNA is TGCGCCAGCAGAGTCGGGACAGGGTCCTACGAGCAGTACTTC. Its protein is CASRVGTGSYEQYF.

The table lists this clonotype with many counts. The gene calls are TRBV7-6 and TRBJ2-7; possibly TRBD2 for D (5 bases). CDR1 and CDR2 from the germline V gene are SGHVS and FNYEAQ. This CDR3 has 14 residues. V was pared by 5 bases and J by 4 bases, with 15 bases between. The CDR3 here is CASSPSGVKYEQYF. CDR3 nucleotides: TGTGCCAGCAGCCCGTCCGGGGTGAAATACGAGCAGTACTTC. Full variable domain (rest looked up from reference TRBV7-6 and TRBJ2-7): GAGVSQSPRYKVTKRGQDVALRCDPISGHVSLYWYRQALGQGPEFLTYFNYEAQQDKSGLPNDRFSAERPEGSISTLTIQRTEQRDSAMYRCASSPSGVKYEQYFGPGTRLTVT.

For this clonotype: A read error may produce the germline difference seen at one junction end. The V gene is TRBV20-1, the J gene TRBJ2-1; TRBD2 agrees at 11 bases. CDR3 length: 15 amino acids. Per germline, CDR1 DFQATT and CDR2 SNEGSKA (reference sequence). The DNA for the CDR3 is TGCAGTGCTAGAGGACTAGCGGGAACCTACGATGAGCAGTTCTTC. This translates into CSARGLAGTYDEQFF.

This clonotype was found a few times. This chain connects TRBV25-1 to TRBJ2-2; D possibly corresponds to TRBD1 (6 bases). The V gene lost 11 bases and the J gene lost 4 bases, with 11 bases spanning the gap. This CDR3 comprises 12 residues. Germline V lookup: CDR1 MGHDK, CDR2 SYGVNS. CDR3 protein: CALRGSTGELFF. The CDR3 DNA is TGTGCCCTGAGGGGGAGCACCGGGGAGCTGTTTTTT.

The rearrangement uses TRBV11-2 and TRBJ1-2; no clear D gene. Looked up from germline, CDR1 is SGHAT and CDR2 is FQNNGV. The germline V and J ends were trimmed by 4 bases and 4 bases, with 13 bases remaining between them. The CDR3 spans 14 residues. The CDR3 region is CASSSSEASYGYTF. Here the CDR3 DNA reads TGTGCCAGCAGCTCCTCGGAGGCCTCCTATGGCTACACCTTC.

This clonotype showed up many times. The rearrangement joins TRBV11-3 to TRBJ1-1; D gene unclear. There are 14 residues in the CDR3. Germline CDR1 and CDR2: SGHNT and YENEEA. V was cut by 3 bases and J by 4 bases, with 12 bases left in between. CDR3 DNA sequence: TGTGCCAGCAGCTTTGATGCGGGTCTCACTGAAGCTTTCTTT. Translating it yields CASSFDAGLTEAFF.

Only one count was recorded for this clonotype. This rearrangement joins TRBV29-1 to TRBJ2-3; 9 bases line up with TRBD1. There are 14 residues in the CDR3. The V segment lost 6 bases and the J segment 2 bases; nucleotides outside the gene matches: 6. Germline-derived CDR1 and CDR2 are SQVTM and ANQGSEA. The DNA for the CDR3 is TGCAGCGTGATAACAGGGGGCGACACAGATACGCAGTATTTT. Encoded protein: CSVITGGDTDTQYF.

The sample holds many counts of this clonotype. The chain has TRBV7-2 and TRBJ2-1; 7 bases line up with TRBD2. The germline V gene has CDR1 SGHTA and CDR2 FQGNSA. This CDR3 is built from 11 residues. V trimming: 8 bases; J trimming: 7 bases; junction bases outside the gene matches: 2. The CDR3 DNA reads as TGTGCCAGCGGGAGGGCGAATGAGCAGTTCTTC. This sequence encodes CASGRANEQFF.

The rearrangement uses TRBV29-1 and TRBJ1-2; D uncertain. The V gene's germline CDR1 is SQVTM and CDR2 ANQGSEA. This CDR3 is built from 11 residues. V dropped 8 bases and J dropped 8 bases, with 15 bases sitting between them. The CDR3 loop is CSSSVGRGYTF. The CDR3, as DNA: TGCAGCTCCTCGGTTGGGAGAGGCTACACCTTC.

This chain connects TRBV4-3 to TRBJ2-1, with 7 bases lining up with TRBD2. The germline CDR1 and CDR2 sequences are LGHNA and YSLEER. With 0 bases clipped from V and 4 bases from J, the junction kept 6 bases outside the gene matches. This CDR3 is 16 amino acids long. CDR3 DNA sequence: TGCGCCAGCAGCCAAGAAGGGGACGGGAGGTACAATGAGCAGTTCTTC. Translated, it gives CASSQEGDGRYNEQFF.

Written as DNA, the CDR3 is TGTGCCGCCCTCGAGGGAAGTGGAAACACCATATATTTT. This translates into CAALEGSGNTIYF. The chain is built from TRBV6-1 and TRBJ1-3; no definite D call. CDR1 MNHNS and CDR2 SASEGT come from the germline V gene. The CDR3 covers 13 residues. V was pared by 11 bases and J by 3 bases, with 14 bases between.

The chain is built from TRBV28 and TRBJ1-4; the D gene is possibly TRBD1 (5 bases). Germline assignment: CDR1 MDHEN and CDR2 SYDVKM. CDR3 length: 16 residues. The V end lost 6 bases, the J end lost 4 bases, and 18 bases lay between the germline ends. CDR3 loop: CASRDETATYNEKLFF. CDR3 sequence (DNA): TGTGCCAGCAGGGACGAGACAGCAACCTATAATGAAAAACTGTTTTTT.

The sample holds many counts of this clonotype. The chain joins TRBV7-2 to TRBJ2-5; no definite D call. The V end lost 0 bases, the J end lost 3 bases, and 8 bases lay between the germline ends. Germline V gene sequence: CDR1 SGHTA, CDR2 FQGNSA. The CDR3 covers 14 residues. The CDR3, as DNA: TGTGCCAGCAGCTTAGCCCGGGCAAAAGAGACCCAGTACTTC. Encoded protein: CASSLARAKETQYF.

This clonotype was counted at least ten times. This chain connects TRBV19 to TRBJ1-5; TRBD1 matches 11 bases. The J segment lost 1 base and the V segment lost 7 bases, leaving 12 bases of the junction unmatched. Germline CDR1 reads LNHDA; CDR2 reads SQIVND (reference sequence). This CDR3 contains 18 residues. The chain's CDR3 is CASNPRTGGLGSNQPQHF. The CDR3 coding sequence is TGTGCCAGTAACCCCCGGACAGGGGGCTTGGGAAGCAATCAGCCCCAGCATTTT.

This clonotype occurred many times. The chain employs TRBV11-3 and TRBJ2-5; the match to TRBD1 covers 12 bases. The CDR3 is 17 residues long. The V segment lost 8 bases and the J segment 3 bases; nucleotides outside the gene matches: 13. Germline V gene lookup returns CDR1 SGHNT and CDR2 YENEEA. DNA for the CDR3: TGTGCCAGCGCCCCGGGCGTCGGGACAGGGGGCGAAGAGACCCAGTACTTC. Translated: CASAPGVGTGGEETQYF.

Concerning this clonotype: This could be a read error, since a much larger clone is one nucleotide away. The gene calls are TRBV12-3 or TRBV12-4 and TRBJ1-5; no clear D gene. The CDR3 is 15 residues long. Trimming took 7 bases from V and 1 from J, leaving 14 bases between them. The CDR3 loop is CASIRGEWSNQPQHF. CDR3 coding DNA: TGTGCCAGCATTCGCGGAGAGTGGAGCAATCAGCCCCAGCATTTT.

This clonotype was counted at least ten times. This sequence joins TRBV12-3 or TRBV12-4 and TRBJ1-5; D is undetermined. CDR3 length: 15 amino acids. Trimming took 1 base from V and 1 from J, leaving 8 bases between them. The CDR3 is CASSLEGWSNQPQHF. The DNA for the CDR3 is TGTGCCAGCAGTTTAGAGGGCTGGAGCAATCAGCCCCAGCATTTT.

This clonotype appeared many times. The chain is built from TRBV7-2 and TRBJ2-1, with D perhaps matching TRBD1 (6 bases). Trimming took 0 bases from V and 13 from J, leaving 7 bases between them. The CDR3 has 11 residues. Germline V lookup: CDR1 SGHTA, CDR2 FQGNSA. The DNA for the CDR3 is TGTGCCAGCAGCTTAGCGGGACACCAGTTCTTC. Its protein product is CASSLAGHQFF. The variable domain in full, with the rest retrieved from reference TRBV7-2 and TRBJ2-1, is GAGVSQSPSNKVTEKGKDVELRCDPISGHTALYWYRQSLGQGLEFLIYFQGNSAPDKSGLPSDRFSAERTGGSVSTLTIQRTQQEDSAVYLCASSLAGHQFFGPGTRLTVL.

This clonotype was seen many times. The V gene is TRBV7-9, the J gene TRBJ2-1; 8 nucleotides agree with TRBD1. V dropped 6 bases and J dropped 3; count of bases not matched to a gene: 10. This CDR3 has 16 residues. Looked up from germline, CDR1 is SEHNR and CDR2 is FQNEAQ (reference sequence). This chain's CDR3 is CASSMAGGSDYNEQFF. CDR3 nucleotides: TGTGCCAGCAGTATGGCAGGGGGCAGTGACTACAATGAGCAGTTCTTC.

The sample holds many counts of this clonotype. The rearrangement joins TRBV7-3 to TRBJ2-5; 12 nucleotides align to TRBD2. In germline, CDR1 is SGHTA, CDR2 FQGTGA. V lost 8 bases and J lost 5; bases outside the gene matches: 9. The CDR3 covers 15 residues. The CDR3 protein is CASQASGGASETQYF. For the CDR3, the DNA is TGTGCCAGCCAAGCTAGCGGGGGGGCATCCGAGACCCAGTACTTC.

Ten or more counts support this clonotype. The chain combines TRBV11-2 with TRBJ2-7, with D perhaps TRBD1 or TRBD2 (8 bases each). This CDR3 region has 19 residues. Germline V CDR1 and CDR2: SGHAT, FQNNGV. V dropped 0 bases and J dropped 3 bases, with 24 bases sitting between them. The CDR3, as DNA: TGTGCCAGCAGCTTAGATCGGGACAGGTGGCGGGAGGCCCGCTACGAGCAGTACTTC. Its protein product is CASSLDRDRWREARYEQYF. Looking up the rest from reference TRBV11-2 and TRBJ2-7 gives the full variable domain: EAGVAQSPRYKIIEKRQSVAFWCNPISGHATLYWYQQILGQGPKLLIQFQNNGVVDDSQLPKDRFSAERLKGVDSTLKIQPAKLEDSAVYLCASSLDRDRWREARYEQYFGPGTRLTVT.

J is TRBJ2-5 and V is TRBV20-1; no clear D. The V end lost 6 bases, the J end lost 3 bases, and 11 bases lay between the germline ends. The CDR3 runs 12 residues. Per the germline V gene, CDR1 is DFQATT and CDR2 is SNEGSKA (reference sequence). This chain's CDR3 is CSATRREETQYF. The DNA for the CDR3 is TGCAGTGCCACACGGCGTGAAGAGACCCAGTACTTC.

In this sample, this clonotype turned up many times. The chain is built from TRBV20-1 and TRBJ2-5, with no clear D. V lost 5 bases and J 3 bases, leaving 10 bases between the germline ends. The CDR3 has 12 amino acids. The V gene's germline CDR1 is DFQATT and CDR2 SNEGSKA (reference sequence). CDR3 sequence (DNA): TGCAGTGCTGTCTTCTGGGAAGAGACCCAGTACTTC. This codes for CSAVFWEETQYF.

In its sample, this clonotype was seen many times. The chain links TRBV7-9 to TRBJ1-5, with D tentatively TRBD1 (5 bases). The CDR3 is made up of 14 amino acids. Trimming removed 3 bases at V and 3 bases at J, with 9 bases between. Germline CDR1 and CDR2: SEHNR and FQNEAQ (reference sequence). The CDR3 loop is CASSFPGANQPQHF. CDR3 DNA sequence: TGTGCCAGCAGCTTCCCCGGGGCCAATCAGCCCCAGCATTTT.

This clonotype was seen at least ten times. The chain couples TRBV7-2 to TRBJ1-2; D unresolved. V was clipped by 0 bases and J by 8 bases, with 10 bases between them. The CDR3 has 13 amino acids. Germline V gene sequence: CDR1 SGHTA, CDR2 FQGNSA. The CDR3 DNA follows: TGTGCCAGCAGCTTAGCCGGCAGGCCGGGCTACACCTTC. Encoded protein: CASSLAGRPGYTF.

The chain carries TRBV7-9 and TRBJ2-5; D is perhaps TRBD1 (5 bases). V dropped 0 bases and J dropped 10 bases, with 24 bases sitting between them. There are 17 residues in the CDR3. CDR1 and CDR2 (germline): SEHNR, FQNEAQ (reference sequence). The CDR3 spells CASSLAPREASRVGQYF. CDR3 in DNA: TGTGCCAGCAGCTTAGCGCCAAGGGAAGCTTCCAGGGTTGGCCAGTACTTC.

There are many counts of this clonotype. The rearrangement links TRBV28 to TRBJ1-2, with no clear D. V lost 5 bases and J 8 bases, leaving 12 bases between the germline ends. This CDR3 has 12 residues. Germline assignment: CDR1 MDHEN and CDR2 SYDVKM. The CDR3 region has the DNA TGTGCCAGCAGTCGGCGGGCCCTCGGCTACACCTTC. Its protein is CASSRRALGYTF.

Regarding this clonotype: With a much larger clone just one base away, this may be a read error. V usage is TRBV20-1 and J usage is TRBJ2-7; D unresolved. In germline, CDR1 is DFQATT, CDR2 SNEGSKA (reference sequence). The CDR3 contains 14 residues. Trimming stripped 1 base from V and 0 bases from J, with 10 bases between. In DNA, the CDR3 is TGCAGTGCTAGAGGGGCAGCGACCTCCTACGAGCAGTACTTC. Amino acid sequence: CSARGAATSYEQYF.